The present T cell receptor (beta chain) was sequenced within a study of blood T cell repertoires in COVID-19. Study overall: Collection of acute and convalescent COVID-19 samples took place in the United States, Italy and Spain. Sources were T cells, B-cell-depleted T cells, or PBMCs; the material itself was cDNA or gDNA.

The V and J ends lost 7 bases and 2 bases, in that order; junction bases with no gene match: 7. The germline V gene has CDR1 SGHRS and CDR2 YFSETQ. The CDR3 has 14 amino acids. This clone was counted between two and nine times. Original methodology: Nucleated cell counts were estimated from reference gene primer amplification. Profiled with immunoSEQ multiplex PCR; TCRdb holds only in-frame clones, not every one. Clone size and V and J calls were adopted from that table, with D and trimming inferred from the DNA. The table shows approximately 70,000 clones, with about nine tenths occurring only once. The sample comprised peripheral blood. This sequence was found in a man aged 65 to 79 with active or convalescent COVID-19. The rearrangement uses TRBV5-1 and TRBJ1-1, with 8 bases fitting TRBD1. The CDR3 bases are TGCGCCAGCCGGACAGGGCAACTAAACACTGAAGCTTTCTTT. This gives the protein CASRTGQLNTEAFF.